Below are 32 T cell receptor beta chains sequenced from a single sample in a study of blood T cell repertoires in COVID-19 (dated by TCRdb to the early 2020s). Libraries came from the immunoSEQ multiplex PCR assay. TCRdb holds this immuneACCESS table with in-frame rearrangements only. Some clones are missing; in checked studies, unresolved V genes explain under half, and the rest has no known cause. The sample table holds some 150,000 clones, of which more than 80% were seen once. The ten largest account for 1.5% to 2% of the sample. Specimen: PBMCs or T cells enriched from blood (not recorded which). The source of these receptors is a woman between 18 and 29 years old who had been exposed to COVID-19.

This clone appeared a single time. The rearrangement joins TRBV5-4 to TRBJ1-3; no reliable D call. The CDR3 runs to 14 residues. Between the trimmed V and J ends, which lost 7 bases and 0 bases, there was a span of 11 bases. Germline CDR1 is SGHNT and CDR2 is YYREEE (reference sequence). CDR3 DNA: TGTGCCAGCCGGGATACCCACTCTGGAAACACCATATATTTT. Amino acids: CASRDTHSGNTIYF.

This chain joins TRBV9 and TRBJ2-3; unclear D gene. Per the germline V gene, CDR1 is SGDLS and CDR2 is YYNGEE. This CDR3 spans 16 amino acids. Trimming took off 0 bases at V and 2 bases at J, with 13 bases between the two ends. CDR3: CASSVGLHSYTDTQYF. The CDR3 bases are TGTGCCAGCAGCGTAGGTCTGCACAGCTACACAGATACGCAGTATTTT.

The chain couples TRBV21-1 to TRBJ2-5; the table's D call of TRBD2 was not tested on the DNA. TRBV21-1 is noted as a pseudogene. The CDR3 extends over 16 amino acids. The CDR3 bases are TGTGCCAGCAGCAAAAGCTCCCAGAGGCCTCAAGAGACCCAGTACTTC. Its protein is CASSKSSQRPQETQYF.

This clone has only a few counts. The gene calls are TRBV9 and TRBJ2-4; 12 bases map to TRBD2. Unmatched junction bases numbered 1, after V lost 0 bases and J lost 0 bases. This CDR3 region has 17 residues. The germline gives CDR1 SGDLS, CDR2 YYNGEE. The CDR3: CASSVASGRVAKNIQYF. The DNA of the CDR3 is TGTGCCAGCAGCGTAGCTAGCGGGAGGGTAGCCAAAAACATTCAGTACTTC.

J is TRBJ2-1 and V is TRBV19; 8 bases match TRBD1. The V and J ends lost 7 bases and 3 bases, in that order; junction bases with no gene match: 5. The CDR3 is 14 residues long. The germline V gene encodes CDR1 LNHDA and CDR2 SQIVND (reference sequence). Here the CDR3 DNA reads TGTGCCAGTACCCTCAGGGGGCTCTACAATGAGCAGTTCTTC. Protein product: CASTLRGLYNEQFF.

The CDR3: CASSQGRLAGDEQFF. The CDR3 nucleotides are TGTGCCAGCAGCCAAGGGAGACTAGCGGGGGATGAGCAGTTCTTC. This chain links TRBV4-2 with TRBJ2-1; TRBD2 matches at 12 bases. Per the germline V gene, CDR1 is LGHNA and CDR2 is YNFKEQ. This CDR3 comprises 15 residues. The trim removed 1 base at V and 8 bases at J, leaving 3 bases unmatched.

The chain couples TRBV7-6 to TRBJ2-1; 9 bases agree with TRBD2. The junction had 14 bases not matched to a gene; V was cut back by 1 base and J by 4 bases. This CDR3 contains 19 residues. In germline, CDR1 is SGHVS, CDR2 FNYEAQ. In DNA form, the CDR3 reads TGTGCCAGCAGCTTAGTGGGGGTAGGGGCTAGCGGGGCATACAATGAGCAGTTCTTC. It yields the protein CASSLVGVGASGAYNEQFF.

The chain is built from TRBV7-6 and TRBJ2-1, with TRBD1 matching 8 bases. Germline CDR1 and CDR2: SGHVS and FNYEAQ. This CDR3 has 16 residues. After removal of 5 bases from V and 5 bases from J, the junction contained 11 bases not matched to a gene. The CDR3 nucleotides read TGTGCCAGCAGCCCGCTCCGACAGGGGACGGACAATGAGCAGTTCTTC. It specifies CASSPLRQGTDNEQFF.

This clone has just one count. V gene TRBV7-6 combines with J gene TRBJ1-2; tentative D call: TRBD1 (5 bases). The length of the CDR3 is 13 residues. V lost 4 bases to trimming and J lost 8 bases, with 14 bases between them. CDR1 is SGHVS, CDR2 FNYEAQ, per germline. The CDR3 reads CASSYAGYSGYTF. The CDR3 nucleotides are TGTGCCAGCAGCTATGCAGGGTATTCGGGCTACACCTTC.

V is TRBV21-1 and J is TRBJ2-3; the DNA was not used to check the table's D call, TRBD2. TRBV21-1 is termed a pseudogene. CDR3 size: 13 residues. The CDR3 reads CASSKLAGDTQYF. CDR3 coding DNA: TGTGCCAGCAGCAAACTAGCGGGAGATACGCAGTATTTT.

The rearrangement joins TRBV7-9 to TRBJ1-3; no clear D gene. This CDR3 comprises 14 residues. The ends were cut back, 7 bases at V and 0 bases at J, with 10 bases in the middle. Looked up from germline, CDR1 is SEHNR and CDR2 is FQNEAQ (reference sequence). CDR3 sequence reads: CASINIGSGNTIYF. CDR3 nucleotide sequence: TGTGCCAGCATCAATATCGGCTCTGGAAACACCATATATTTT.

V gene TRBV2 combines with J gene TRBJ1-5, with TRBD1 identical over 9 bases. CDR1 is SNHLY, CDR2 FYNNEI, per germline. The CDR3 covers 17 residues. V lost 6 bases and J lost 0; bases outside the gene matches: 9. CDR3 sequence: CASRRDRVSYSNQPQHF. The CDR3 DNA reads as TGTGCCAGCAGGCGGGACAGGGTAAGCTATAGCAATCAGCCCCAGCATTTT. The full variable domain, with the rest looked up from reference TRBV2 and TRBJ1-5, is EPEVTQTPSHQVTQMGQEVILRCVPISNHLYFYWYRQILGQKVEFLVSFYNNEISEKSEIFDDQFSVERPDGSNFTLKIRSTKLEDSAMYFCASRRDRVSYSNQPQHFGDGTRLSIL.

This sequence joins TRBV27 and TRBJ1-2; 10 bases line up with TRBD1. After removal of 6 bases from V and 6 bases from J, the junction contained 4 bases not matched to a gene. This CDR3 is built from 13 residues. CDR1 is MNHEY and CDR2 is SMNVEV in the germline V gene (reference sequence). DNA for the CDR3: TGTGCCAGCAGGACAGGGGGCTTTCATGGCTACACCTTC. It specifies CASRTGGFHGYTF.

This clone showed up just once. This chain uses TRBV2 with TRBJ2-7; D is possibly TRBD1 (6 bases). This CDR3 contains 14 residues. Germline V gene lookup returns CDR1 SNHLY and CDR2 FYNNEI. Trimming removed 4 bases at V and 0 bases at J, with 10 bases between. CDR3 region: CASSVDRRSYEQYF. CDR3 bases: TGTGCCAGCAGTGTCGACAGGCGCTCCTACGAGCAGTACTTC. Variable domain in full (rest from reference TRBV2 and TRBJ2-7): EPEVTQTPSHQVTQMGQEVILRCVPISNHLYFYWYRQILGQKVEFLVSFYNNEISEKSEIFDDQFSVERPDGSNFTLKIRSTKLEDSAMYFCASSVDRRSYEQYFGPGTRLTVT.

DNA for the CDR3: TGTGCCAGCAGTTTTGCCCAGGGGACCTACGAGCAGTACTTC. Translation gives CASSFAQGTYEQYF. The chain recombines TRBV28 with TRBJ2-7; D might be TRBD1 (6 bases). This CDR3 region has 14 residues. Germline lookup yields CDR1 MDHEN and CDR2 SYDVKM. V gave up 3 bases and J gave up 2 bases, with 11 bases separating them.

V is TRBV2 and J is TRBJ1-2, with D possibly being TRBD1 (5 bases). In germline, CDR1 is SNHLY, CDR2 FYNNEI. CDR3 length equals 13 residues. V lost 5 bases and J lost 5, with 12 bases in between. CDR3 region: CASSWEGNYGYTF. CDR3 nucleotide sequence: TGTGCCAGCAGTTGGGAGGGGAATTATGGCTACACCTTC.

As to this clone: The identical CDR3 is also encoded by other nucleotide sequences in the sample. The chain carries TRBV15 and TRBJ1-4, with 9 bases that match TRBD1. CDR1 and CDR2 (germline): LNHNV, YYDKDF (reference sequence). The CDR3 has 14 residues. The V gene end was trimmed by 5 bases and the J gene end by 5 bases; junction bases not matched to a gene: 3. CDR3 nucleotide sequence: TGTGCCACCAGCCGCGACAGGGGGAATGAAAAACTGTTTTTT. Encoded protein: CATSRDRGNEKLFF. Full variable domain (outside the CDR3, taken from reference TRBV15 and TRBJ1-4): DAMVIQNPRYQVTQFGKPVTLSCSQTLNHNVMYWYQQKSSQAPKLLFHYYDKDFNNEADTPDNFQSRRPNTSFCFLDIRSPGLGDTAMYLCATSRDRGNEKLFFGSGTQLSVL.

CDR3 in DNA: TGTGCCAGTAGTCTGGGTGGCAGGGCTAATTCACCCCTCCACTTT. It encodes CASSLGGRANSPLHF. The rearrangement links TRBV19 to TRBJ1-6; weak D call: TRBD1 (5 bases). V dropped 5 bases and J dropped 6 bases, with 14 bases sitting between them. This CDR3 region has 15 residues. Germline V gene data show CDR1 as LNHDA and CDR2 as SQIVND (reference sequence).

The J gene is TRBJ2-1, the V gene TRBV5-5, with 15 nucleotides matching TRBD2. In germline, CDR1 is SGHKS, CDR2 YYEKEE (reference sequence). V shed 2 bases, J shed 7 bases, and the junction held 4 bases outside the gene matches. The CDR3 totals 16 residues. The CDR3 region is CASSLGLAGGWNEQFF. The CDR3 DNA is TGTGCCAGCAGCTTAGGACTAGCGGGAGGGTGGAATGAGCAGTTCTTC.

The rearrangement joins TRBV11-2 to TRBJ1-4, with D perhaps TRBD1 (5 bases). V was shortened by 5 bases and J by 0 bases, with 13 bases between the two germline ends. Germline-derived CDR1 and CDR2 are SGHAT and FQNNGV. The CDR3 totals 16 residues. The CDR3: CASSPLGGTTNEKLFF. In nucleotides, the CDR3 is TGTGCCAGCAGCCCGCTGGGGGGGACAACTAATGAAAAACTGTTTTTT. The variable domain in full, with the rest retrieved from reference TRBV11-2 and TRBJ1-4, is EAGVAQSPRYKIIEKRQSVAFWCNPISGHATLYWYQQILGQGPKLLIQFQNNGVVDDSQLPKDRFSAERLKGVDSTLKIQPAKLEDSAVYLCASSPLGGTTNEKLFFGSGTQLSVL.

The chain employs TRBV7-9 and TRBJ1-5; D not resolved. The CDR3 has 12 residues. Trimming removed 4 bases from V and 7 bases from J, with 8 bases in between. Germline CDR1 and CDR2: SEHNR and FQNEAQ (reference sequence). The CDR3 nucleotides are TGTGCCAGCAGCTCACATTCGCAGCCCCAGCATTTT. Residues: CASSSHSQPQHF.

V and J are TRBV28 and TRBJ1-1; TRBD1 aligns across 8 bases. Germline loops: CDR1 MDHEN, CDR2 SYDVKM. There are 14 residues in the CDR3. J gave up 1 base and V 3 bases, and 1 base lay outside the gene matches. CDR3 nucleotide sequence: TGTGCCAGCAGTTTTGGACAGGGGAACACTGAAGCTTTCTTT. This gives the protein CASSFGQGNTEAFF.

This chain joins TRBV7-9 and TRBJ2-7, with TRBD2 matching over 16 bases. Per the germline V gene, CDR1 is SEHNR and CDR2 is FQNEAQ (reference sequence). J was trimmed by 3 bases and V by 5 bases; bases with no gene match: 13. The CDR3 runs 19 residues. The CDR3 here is CASSMPGLAGGQEDYEQYF. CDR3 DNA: TGTGCCAGCAGCATGCCGGGACTAGCGGGAGGGCAAGAGGACTACGAGCAGTACTTC.

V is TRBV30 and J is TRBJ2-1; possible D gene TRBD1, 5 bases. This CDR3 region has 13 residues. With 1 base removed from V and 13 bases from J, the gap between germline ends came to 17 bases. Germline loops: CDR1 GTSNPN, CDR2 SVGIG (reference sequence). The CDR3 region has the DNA TGTGCCTGGAGTGCATTTAACAACAGGTATCAGTTCTTC. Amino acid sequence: CAWSAFNNRYQFF.

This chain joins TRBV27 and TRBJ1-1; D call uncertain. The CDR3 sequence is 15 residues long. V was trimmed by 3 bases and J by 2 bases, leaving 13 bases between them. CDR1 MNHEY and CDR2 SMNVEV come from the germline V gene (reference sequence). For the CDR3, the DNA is TGTGCCAGCAGTTTGTGGTTCGAAAGCAACACTGAAGCTTTCTTT. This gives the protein CASSLWFESNTEAFF.

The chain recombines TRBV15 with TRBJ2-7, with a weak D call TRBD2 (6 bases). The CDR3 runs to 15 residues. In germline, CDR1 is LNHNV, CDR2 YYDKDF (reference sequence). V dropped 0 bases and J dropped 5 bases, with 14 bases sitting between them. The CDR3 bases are TGTGCCACCAGCAGAGATTGGAGGGGTAGTAACGAGCAGTACTTC. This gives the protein CATSRDWRGSNEQYF.

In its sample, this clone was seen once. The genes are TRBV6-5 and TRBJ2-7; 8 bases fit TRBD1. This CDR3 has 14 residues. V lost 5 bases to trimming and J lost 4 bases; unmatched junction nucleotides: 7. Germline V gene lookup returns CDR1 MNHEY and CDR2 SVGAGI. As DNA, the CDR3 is TGTGCCAGCAGTCCAGGGGGCGCATCGTACGAGCAGTACTTC. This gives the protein CASSPGGASYEQYF.

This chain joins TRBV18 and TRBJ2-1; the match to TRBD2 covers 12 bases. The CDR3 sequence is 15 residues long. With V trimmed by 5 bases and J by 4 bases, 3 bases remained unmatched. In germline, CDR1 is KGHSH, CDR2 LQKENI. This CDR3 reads CASSTGTSGYNEQFF. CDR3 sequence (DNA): TGTGCCAGCTCAACCGGGACTAGCGGGTACAATGAGCAGTTCTTC.

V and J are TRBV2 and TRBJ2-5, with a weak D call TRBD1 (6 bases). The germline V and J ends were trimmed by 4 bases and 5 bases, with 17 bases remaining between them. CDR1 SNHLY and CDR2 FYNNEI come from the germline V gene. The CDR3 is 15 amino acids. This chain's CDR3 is CASSGTAISGETQYF. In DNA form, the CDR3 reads TGTGCCAGCAGTGGGACAGCCATTTCGGGGGAGACCCAGTACTTC.

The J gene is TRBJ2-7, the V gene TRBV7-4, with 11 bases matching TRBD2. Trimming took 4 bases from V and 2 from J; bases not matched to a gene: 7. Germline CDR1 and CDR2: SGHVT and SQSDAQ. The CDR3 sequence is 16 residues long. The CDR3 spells CASSSPDSGRAYEQYF. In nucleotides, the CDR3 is TGTGCCAGCAGCTCACCCGATAGCGGGAGGGCCTACGAGCAGTACTTC.

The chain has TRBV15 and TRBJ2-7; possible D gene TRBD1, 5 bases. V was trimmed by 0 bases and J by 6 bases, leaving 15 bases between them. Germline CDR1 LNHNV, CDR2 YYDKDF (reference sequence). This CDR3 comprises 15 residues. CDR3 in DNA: TGTGCCACCAGCAGAGATCACCAGGGCACGGGCGAGCAGTACTTC. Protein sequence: CATSRDHQGTGEQYF.

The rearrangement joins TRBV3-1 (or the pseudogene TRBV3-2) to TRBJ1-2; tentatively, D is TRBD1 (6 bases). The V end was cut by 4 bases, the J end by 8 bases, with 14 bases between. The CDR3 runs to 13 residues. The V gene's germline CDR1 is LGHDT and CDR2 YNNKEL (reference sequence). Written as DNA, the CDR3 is TGTGCCAGCAGCCTCGGGGGGGGCAGGGGCTACACCTTC. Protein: CASSLGGGRGYTF.